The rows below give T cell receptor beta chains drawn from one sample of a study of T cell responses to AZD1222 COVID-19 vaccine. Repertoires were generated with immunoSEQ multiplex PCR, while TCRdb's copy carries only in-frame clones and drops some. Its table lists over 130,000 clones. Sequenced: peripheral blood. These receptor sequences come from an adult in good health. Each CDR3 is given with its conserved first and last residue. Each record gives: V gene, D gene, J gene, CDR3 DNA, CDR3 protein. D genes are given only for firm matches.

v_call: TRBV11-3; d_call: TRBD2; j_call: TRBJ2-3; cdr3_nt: TGTGCCAGCAGCTTATCCGCGGGGAGGGCAGATACGCAGTATTTT; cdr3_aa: CASSLSAGRADTQYF
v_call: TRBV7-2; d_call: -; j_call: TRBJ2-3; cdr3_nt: TGTGCCAGCACGACGCAGGTAGCAGATACGCAGTATTTT; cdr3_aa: CASTTQVADTQYF
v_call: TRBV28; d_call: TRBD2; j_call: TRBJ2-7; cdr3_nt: TGTGCCAGCGGCATAGCGGGGGGATTTAAGGAGCAGTACTTC; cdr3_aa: CASGIAGGFKEQYF
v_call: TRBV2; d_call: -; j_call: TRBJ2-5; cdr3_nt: TGTGCCAGCAGTGAAGGGGAGTTGGAGACCCAGTACTTC; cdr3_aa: CASSEGELETQYF
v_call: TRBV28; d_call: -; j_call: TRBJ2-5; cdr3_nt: TGTGCCAGCAGACAAACCGGGGGCTGGCAAGAGACCCAGTACTTC; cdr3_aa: CASRQTGGWQETQYF
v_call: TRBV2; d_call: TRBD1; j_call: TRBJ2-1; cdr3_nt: TGTGCCAGCAGTGACCGGACAGGGGCCTACAATGAGCAGTTCTTC; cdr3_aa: CASSDRTGAYNEQFF
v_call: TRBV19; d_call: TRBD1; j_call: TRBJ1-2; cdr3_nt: TGTGCCAGTAGTCCCCAAGCGCGGACAGGGAACGGCTACACCTTC; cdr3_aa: CASSPQARTGNGYTF
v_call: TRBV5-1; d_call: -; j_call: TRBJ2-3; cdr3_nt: TGCGCCAGCAGCCCCCCGTTGGGGGGAGCCACAGATACGCAGTATTTT; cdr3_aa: CASSPPLGGATDTQYF
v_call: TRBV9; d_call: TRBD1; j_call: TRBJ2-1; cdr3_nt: TGTGCCAGCAGCGGGCGACAGGGGGCCCTCGCTGAGCAGTTCTTC; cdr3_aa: CASSGRQGALAEQFF
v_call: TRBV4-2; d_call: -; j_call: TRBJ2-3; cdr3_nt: TGTGCCAGCAGCCAAGGCCCAAGCACAGATACGCAGTATTTT; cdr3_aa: CASSQGPSTDTQYF
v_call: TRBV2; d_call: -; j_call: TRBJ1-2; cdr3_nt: TGTGCCAGCAGACCTGGGACGCGCCCTGGCTACACCTTC; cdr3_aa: CASRPGTRPGYTF
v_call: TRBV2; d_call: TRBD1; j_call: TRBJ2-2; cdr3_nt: TGTGCCGGTCGGACAGGGTGGACCGGGGAGCTGTTTTTT; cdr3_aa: CAGRTGWTGELFF
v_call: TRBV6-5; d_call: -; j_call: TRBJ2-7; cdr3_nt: TGTGCCAGCAGCGCTACATCTATTCGGTACTTC; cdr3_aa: CASSATSIRYF
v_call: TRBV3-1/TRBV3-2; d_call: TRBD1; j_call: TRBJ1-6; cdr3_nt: TGTGCCAGCAAGGGACAGGGAGGCTTGAATTCACCCCTCCACTTT; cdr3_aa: CASKGQGGLNSPLHF
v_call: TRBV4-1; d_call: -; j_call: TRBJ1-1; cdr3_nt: TGCGCCAGCAGCCAAAACAGTGACACTGAAGCTTTCTTT; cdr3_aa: CASSQNSDTEAFF
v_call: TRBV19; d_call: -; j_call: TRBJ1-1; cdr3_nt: TGTGCCAGTAGTATAGGCCGGCAGGCCAACACTGAAGCTTTCTTT; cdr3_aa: CASSIGRQANTEAFF
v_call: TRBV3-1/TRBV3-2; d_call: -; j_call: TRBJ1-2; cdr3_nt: TGTGCCAGCAGTCCGGATCCGGGGCCTAACTATGGCTACACCTTC; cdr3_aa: CASSPDPGPNYGYTF
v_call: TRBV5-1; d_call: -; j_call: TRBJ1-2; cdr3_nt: TGCGCCAGCAGCGGAGAGTTGGGCTATGGCTACACCTTC; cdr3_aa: CASSGELGYGYTF
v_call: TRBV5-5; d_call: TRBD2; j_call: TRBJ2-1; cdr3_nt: TGTGCCAGCAGCCGACTAGCTGAACCCTTGAATGAGCAGTTCTTC; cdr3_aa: CASSRLAEPLNEQFF
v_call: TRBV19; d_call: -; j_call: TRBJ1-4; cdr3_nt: TGTGCCAGTAGCATACCGCTAGGTGGATCAACTAATGAAAAACTGTTTTTT; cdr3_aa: CASSIPLGGSTNEKLFF
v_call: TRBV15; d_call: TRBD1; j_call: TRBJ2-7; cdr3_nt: TGTGCCACCAGCCCTGCCACGGGACAGTTCTTGAAGCAGTACTTC; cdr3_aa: CATSPATGQFLKQYF
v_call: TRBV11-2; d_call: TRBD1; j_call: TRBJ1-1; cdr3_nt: TGTGCCAGCAGCTTAATAACAGGGGGGAACACTGAAGCTTTCTTT; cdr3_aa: CASSLITGGNTEAFF
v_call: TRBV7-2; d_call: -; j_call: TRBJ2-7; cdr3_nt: TGTGCCAGCAGCTTAGCTGCCGGGGGCGGCGACGAGCAGTACTTC; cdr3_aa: CASSLAAGGGDEQYF
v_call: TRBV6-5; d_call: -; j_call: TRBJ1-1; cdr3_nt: TGTGCCAGCAGCCTTCGGGGCACTGAAGCTTTCTTT; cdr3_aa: CASSLRGTEAFF
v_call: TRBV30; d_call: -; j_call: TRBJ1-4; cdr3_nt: TGTGCCTGGAGTAGTAGACTAACTAATGAAAAACTGTTTTTT; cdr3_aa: CAWSSRLTNEKLFF
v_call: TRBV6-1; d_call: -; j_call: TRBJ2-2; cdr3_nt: TGTGCCAGCAGACAGACGACGGGGAGCACCGGGGAGCTGTTTTTT; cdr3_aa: CASRQTTGSTGELFF
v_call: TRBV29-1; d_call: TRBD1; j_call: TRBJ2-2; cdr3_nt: TGCAGCGTTGTTGACAGGGACACCGGGGAGCTGTTTTTT; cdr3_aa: CSVVDRDTGELFF
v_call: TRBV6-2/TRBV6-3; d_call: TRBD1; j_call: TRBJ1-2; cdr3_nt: TGTGCCAGCAGTTACTCCCGGGACAGGGTGGATGGCTACACCTTC; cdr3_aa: CASSYSRDRVDGYTF
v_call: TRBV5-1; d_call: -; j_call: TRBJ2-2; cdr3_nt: TGCGCCAGCAGCTTGAGCTTGGGGACCGGGGAGCTGTTTTTT; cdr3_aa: CASSLSLGTGELFF
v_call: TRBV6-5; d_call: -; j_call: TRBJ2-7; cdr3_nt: TGTGCCAGCAGCAGGACGTCCGCCTACGAGCAGTACTTC; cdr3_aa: CASSRTSAYEQYF
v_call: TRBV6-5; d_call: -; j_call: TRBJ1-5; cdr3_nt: TGTGCCAGCAGGACCGGGGGGCATAGCAATCAGCCCCAGCATTTT; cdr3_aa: CASRTGGHSNQPQHF
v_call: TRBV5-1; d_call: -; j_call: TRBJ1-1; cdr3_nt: TGCGCCAGCACTCCCCAGGGTGCGAACACTGAAGCTTTCTTT; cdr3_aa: CASTPQGANTEAFF
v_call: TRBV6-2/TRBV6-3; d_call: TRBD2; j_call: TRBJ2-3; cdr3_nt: TGTGCCAGCAGTTACACGGGACTAGCGGGGGCAACCTCAGATACGCAGTATTTT; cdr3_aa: CASSYTGLAGATSDTQYF
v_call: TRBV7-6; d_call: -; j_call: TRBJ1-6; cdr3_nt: TGTGCCAGCAGGCAGGGATCGACACCCCTCCACTTT; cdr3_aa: CASRQGSTPLHF
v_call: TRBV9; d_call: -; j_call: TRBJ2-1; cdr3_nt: TGTGCCAGCAGCGTAGGGGTCGGGCGGGGGCACAATGAGCAGTTCTTC; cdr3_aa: CASSVGVGRGHNEQFF
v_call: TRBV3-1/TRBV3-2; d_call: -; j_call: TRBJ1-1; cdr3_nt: TGTGCCAGCAGCCAAGGATATGAGCGGAACACTGAAGCTTTCTTT; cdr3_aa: CASSQGYERNTEAFF
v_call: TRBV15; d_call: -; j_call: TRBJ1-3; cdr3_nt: TGTGCCACCAGCGGAAGTCCGGGGAGCTCTGGAAACACCATATATTTT; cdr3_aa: CATSGSPGSSGNTIYF
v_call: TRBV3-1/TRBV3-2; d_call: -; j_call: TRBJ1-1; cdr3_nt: TGTGCCAGCAGCCAAGTGCGTGAGTTCACTGAAGCTTTCTTT; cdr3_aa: CASSQVREFTEAFF
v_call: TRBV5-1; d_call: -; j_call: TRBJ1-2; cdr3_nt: TGCGCCAGCAGCCCGACTCTGGGGGGTGGCTATGGCTACACCTTC; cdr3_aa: CASSPTLGGGYGYTF
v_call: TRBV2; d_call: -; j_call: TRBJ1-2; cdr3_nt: TGTGCCAGCACTCCTTCCCCGGTATTCGGCTACACCTTC; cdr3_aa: CASTPSPVFGYTF
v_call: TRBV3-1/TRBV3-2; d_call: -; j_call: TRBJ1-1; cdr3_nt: TGTGCCAGCAGCCAAGCTGGTGAAGCTTTCTTT; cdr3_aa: CASSQAGEAFF
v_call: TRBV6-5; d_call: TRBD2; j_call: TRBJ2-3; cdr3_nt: TGTGCCAGCAGCCGCGGGGGGGCGGATGCAGATACGCAGTATTTT; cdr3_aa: CASSRGGADADTQYF
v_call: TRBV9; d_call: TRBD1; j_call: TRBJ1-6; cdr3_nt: TGTGCCAGCAGCGTAACAGACAGGGAAAATTCACCCCTCCACTTT; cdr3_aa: CASSVTDRENSPLHF
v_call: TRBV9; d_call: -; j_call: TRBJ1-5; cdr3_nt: TGTGCCAGCAGCGCATCTATTGGCAATCAGCCCCAGCATTTT; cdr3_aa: CASSASIGNQPQHF
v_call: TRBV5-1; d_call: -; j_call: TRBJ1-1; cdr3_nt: TGCGCCAGCAGCTCCCAAGTAGGGGGGAACACTGAAGCTTTCTTT; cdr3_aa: CASSSQVGGNTEAFF
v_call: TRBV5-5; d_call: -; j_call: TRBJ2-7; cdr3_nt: TGTGCCAGCAGCTCTTGGGCCAGCGTGGTGGAGCAGTACTTC; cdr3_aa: CASSSWASVVEQYF
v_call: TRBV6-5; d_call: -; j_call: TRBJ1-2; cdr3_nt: TGTGCCAGCAGTACCAACGGTGGGGGTAACTATGGCTACACCTTC; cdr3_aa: CASSTNGGGNYGYTF
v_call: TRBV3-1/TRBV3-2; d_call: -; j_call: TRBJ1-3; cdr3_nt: TGTGCCAGCAGCCTGAGCAAGTGGAACGAGTGGTCTGGAAACACCATATATTTT; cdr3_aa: CASSLSKWNEWSGNTIYF
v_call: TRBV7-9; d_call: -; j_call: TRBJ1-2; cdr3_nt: TGTGCCAGCAGCTTGGACACCACCTATGGCTACACCTTC; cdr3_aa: CASSLDTTYGYTF
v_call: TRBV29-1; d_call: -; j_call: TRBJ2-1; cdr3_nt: TGCAGCGCCGGAGGGGGGTACAATGAGCAGTTCTTC; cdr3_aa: CSAGGGYNEQFF
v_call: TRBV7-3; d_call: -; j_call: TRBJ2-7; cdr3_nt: TGTGCCAGCAGCTTCACGAGGTCCTACGAGCAGTACTTC; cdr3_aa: CASSFTRSYEQYF
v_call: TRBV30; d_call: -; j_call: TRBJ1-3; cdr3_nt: TGTGCCTGGAGTATGGGCAGTGCGGCCTCTGGAAACACCATATATTTT; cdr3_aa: CAWSMGSAASGNTIYF
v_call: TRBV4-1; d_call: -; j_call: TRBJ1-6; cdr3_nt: TGCGCCAGCAGCCAAGAGGCCCCCGGGGGACGACGACCTTCACCCCTCCACTTT; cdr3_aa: CASSQEAPGGRRPSPLHF
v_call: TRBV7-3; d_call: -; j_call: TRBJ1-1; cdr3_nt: TGTGCCAGCAGCTTGACAGTGAACACTGAAGCTTTCTTT; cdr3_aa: CASSLTVNTEAFF